A selection of T cell receptor beta chains follows, all from one sample in a study of cytomegalovirus exposure and HLA in healthy donors. Profiled with immunoSEQ multiplex PCR; TCRdb holds only in-frame clones, not every one. The sample records some 200,000 clones, 75% to 90% being singletons. The sequenced material came from PBMCs. The receptors were gathered from a boy aged 2 to 10 in good health and CMV-seronegative. Each CDR3 is given with its conserved first and last residue. The order of the fields is J gene, V gene, clone size, D gene, CDR3 DNA, CDR3 protein. The D gene is left open where the match is weak. The size field is filled for only some rows; it gives once, few, many or a size class.

TRBJ1-1 | TRBV27 | NA | TRBD1 | TGTGCCAGCAGTGCGGGGACAGGGTTGACTGAAGCTTTCTTT | CASSAGTGLTEAFF
TRBJ2-2 | TRBV14 | NA | NA | TGTGCCAGCAGCCAAGCAGGGAACACCGGGGAGCTGTTTTTT | CASSQAGNTGELFF
TRBJ1-2 | TRBV7-2 | NA | NA | TGTGCCAGCAGCCCCAGTCCGGGAGACTATGGCTACACCTTC | CASSPSPGDYGYTF
TRBJ2-2 | TRBV28 | NA | TRBD2 | TGTGCCAGCAGTCTCGGGACTAGCGGGGGGCCGAACACCGGGGAGCTGTTTTTT | CASSLGTSGGPNTGELFF
TRBJ2-2 | TRBV6-5 | NA | NA | TGTGCCAGCAGTTTTGGCGGCTGGCGGAGTTTCGGGGAGCTGTTTTTT | CASSFGGWRSFGELFF
TRBJ2-7 | TRBV6-1 | NA | TRBD2 | TGTGCCAGCAGTGTAGGACTAGCGGACTCCTACGAGCAGTACTTC | CASSVGLADSYEQYF
TRBJ2-3 | TRBV4-1 | NA | TRBD2 | TGCGCCAGCAGCCAAATAAAAAGACTAGCGGGAGCTCCAGATACGCAGTATTTT | CASSQIKRLAGAPDTQYF
TRBJ2-3 | TRBV7-9 | NA | NA | TGTGCCAGCAGCTTAGCTGCAGGGAGCACAGATACGCAGTATTTT | CASSLAAGSTDTQYF
TRBJ1-1 | TRBV2 | NA | NA | TGTGCCAGCAGTGAGGGTTTAGTTGGAGGAGCTTTCTTT | CASSEGLVGGAFF
TRBJ2-7 | TRBV7-9 | NA | NA | TGTGCCAGCAGCTCCGGACAGTACTACGAGCAGTACTTC | CASSSGQYYEQYF
TRBJ2-3 | TRBV29-1 | NA | TRBD2 | TGCAGCGCGGCTCGTGGTAGCGGGGGCACAGATACGCAGTATTTT | CSAARGSGGTDTQYF
TRBJ2-3 | TRBV25-1 | once | TRBD2 | TGTGCCAGCAGTCCGAGCGGGAGGAGCACAGATACGCAGTATTTT | CASSPSGRSTDTQYF
TRBJ2-7 | TRBV2 | NA | NA | TGTGCCAGCAGTGAAGGATTCAGAACAGTCTACGAGCAGTACTTC | CASSEGFRTVYEQYF
TRBJ2-3 | TRBV9 | NA | NA | TGTGCCAGCAGCACCCGGGACTCAAGGGGTCCAGATACGCAGTATTTT | CASSTRDSRGPDTQYF
TRBJ1-1 | TRBV5-1 | few | TRBD1 | TGCGCCAGCAGCCAGACAGGGGGTACGGTCACTGAAGCTTTCTTT | CASSQTGGTVTEAFF
TRBJ1-3 | TRBV9 | NA | TRBD1 | TGTGCCAGCAGCCTTCAGGGGGAGGCTGGAAACACCATATATTTT | CASSLQGEAGNTIYF
TRBJ1-2 | TRBV11-1 | NA | NA | TGTGCCAGCAGCTTCCTCGGGACACCCTATGGCTACACCTTC | CASSFLGTPYGYTF
TRBJ2-1 | TRBV30 | NA | TRBD2 | TGTGCCTGGACCGTACGGACTAGCGGGGGGAATGAGCAGTTCTTC | CAWTVRTSGGNEQFF
TRBJ2-5 | TRBV6-5 | NA | TRBD2 | TGTGCCAGCAGACCTGGGACTAGCCAGGGGACCCAGTACTTC | CASRPGTSQGTQYF
TRBJ1-4 | TRBV30 | few | TRBD1 | TGTGCCTGGAGGGAAACAGGGGCGGGGAGTGAAAAACTGTTTTTT | CAWRETGAGSEKLFF
TRBJ1-1 | TRBV10-2 | NA | NA | TGCGCCAGCGAGTCAGGTCTGAACACTGAAGCTTTCTTT | CASESGLNTEAFF
TRBJ1-2 | TRBV27 | NA | NA | TGTGCCAGCAGTTTATCGTGGTCTTGGCAGGGATATGGCTACACCTTC | CASSLSWSWQGYGYTF
TRBJ2-1 | TRBV5-6 | NA | NA | TGTGCCAGCAGCTTAGCCTCAAGCTCCTACAATGAGCAGTTCTTC | CASSLASSSYNEQFF
TRBJ2-7 | TRBV18 | NA | TRBD1 | TGTGCCAGCTCACCTCCGGGACAGGGGTACGAGCAGTACTTC | CASSPPGQGYEQYF
TRBJ2-1 | TRBV4-2 | NA | TRBD2 | TGTGCCAGCAGCCAAGATCTGCGGGGGAATGAGCAGTTCTTC | CASSQDLRGNEQFF
TRBJ1-1 | TRBV9 | NA | TRBD1 | TGTGCCAGCAGCGTAGGTGAGGGGGCGCGGACTGAAGCTTTCTTT | CASSVGEGARTEAFF
TRBJ1-4 | TRBV7-5 | NA | NA | TGTGCCAGAAGCTTAGTGGCAGGGGCTAATGAAAAACTGTTTTTT | CARSLVAGANEKLFF
TRBJ2-7 | TRBV12-5 | NA | NA | TGTGCTAGTGGTTTGCGGGGGGCTGGCGAGCAGTACTTC | CASGLRGAGEQYF
TRBJ2-7 | TRBV29-1 | NA | NA | TGCAGCGTTGCGGGACTCCAGAGCTCCTACGAGCAGTACTTC | CSVAGLQSSYEQYF
TRBJ1-4 | TRBV30 | NA | NA | TGTGCCTGGAGTTACGGGGGGAAAAATGAAAAACTGTTTTTT | CAWSYGGKNEKLFF
TRBJ1-1 | TRBV5-3 | NA | TRBD1 | TGTGCCAGAAGCTTGGAACTGACAGGGGATATCATGAACACTGAAGCTTTCTTT | CARSLELTGDIMNTEAFF
TRBJ2-1 | TRBV30 | NA | NA | TGTGCCTGGAGTTGGGGGGGCAGGTCCTACAATGAGCAGTTCTTC | CAWSWGGRSYNEQFF
TRBJ1-2 | TRBV9 | NA | NA | TGTGCCAGCAGCGTAGGGACACCCTTAACTACTGGCTACACCTTC | CASSVGTPLTTGYTF
TRBJ2-2 | TRBV11-2 | NA | NA | TGTGCCAGCAACTTCGCGAGAGGGGGGGGAGGGGACACCGGGGAGCTGTTTTTT | CASNFARGGGGDTGELFF
TRBJ2-7 | TRBV4-1 | NA | TRBD2 | TGCGCCAGCAGCCCCGGAGGTAGCGGGAGCTACGAGCAGTACTTC | CASSPGGSGSYEQYF
TRBJ1-5 | TRBV13 | NA | NA | TGTGCCAGCAGCTTCGAGAATCAGCCCCAGCATTTT | CASSFENQPQHF
TRBJ1-2 | TRBV6-4 | NA | NA | TGTGCCAGCAGTGACTATTCCGGACAGATTAACTATGGCTACACCTTC | CASSDYSGQINYGYTF
TRBJ1-5 | TRBV10-2 | NA | NA | TGCGCCAGCAGTGAACCAGGGGCTAGCAATCAGCCCCAGCATTTT | CASSEPGASNQPQHF
TRBJ1-2 | TRBV4-2 | NA | NA | TGTGCCAGCAGCCAAGTAGGGACATACTATGGCTACACCTTC | CASSQVGTYYGYTF
TRBJ2-2 | TRBV19 | NA | NA | TGTGCCAGTAGCCCAGGGTCTGGCGGGGAGCTGTTTTTT | CASSPGSGGELFF
TRBJ2-1 | TRBV7-9 | NA | TRBD2 | TGTGCCAGCAGCTTAGCGGGGGATTGGGGGGGTGAGCAGTTCTTC | CASSLAGDWGGEQFF
TRBJ2-3 | TRBV7-6 | NA | TRBD1 | TGTGCCAGCAGCTCCTCCGGACAGGGTTTGGTAGATACGCAGTATTTT | CASSSSGQGLVDTQYF